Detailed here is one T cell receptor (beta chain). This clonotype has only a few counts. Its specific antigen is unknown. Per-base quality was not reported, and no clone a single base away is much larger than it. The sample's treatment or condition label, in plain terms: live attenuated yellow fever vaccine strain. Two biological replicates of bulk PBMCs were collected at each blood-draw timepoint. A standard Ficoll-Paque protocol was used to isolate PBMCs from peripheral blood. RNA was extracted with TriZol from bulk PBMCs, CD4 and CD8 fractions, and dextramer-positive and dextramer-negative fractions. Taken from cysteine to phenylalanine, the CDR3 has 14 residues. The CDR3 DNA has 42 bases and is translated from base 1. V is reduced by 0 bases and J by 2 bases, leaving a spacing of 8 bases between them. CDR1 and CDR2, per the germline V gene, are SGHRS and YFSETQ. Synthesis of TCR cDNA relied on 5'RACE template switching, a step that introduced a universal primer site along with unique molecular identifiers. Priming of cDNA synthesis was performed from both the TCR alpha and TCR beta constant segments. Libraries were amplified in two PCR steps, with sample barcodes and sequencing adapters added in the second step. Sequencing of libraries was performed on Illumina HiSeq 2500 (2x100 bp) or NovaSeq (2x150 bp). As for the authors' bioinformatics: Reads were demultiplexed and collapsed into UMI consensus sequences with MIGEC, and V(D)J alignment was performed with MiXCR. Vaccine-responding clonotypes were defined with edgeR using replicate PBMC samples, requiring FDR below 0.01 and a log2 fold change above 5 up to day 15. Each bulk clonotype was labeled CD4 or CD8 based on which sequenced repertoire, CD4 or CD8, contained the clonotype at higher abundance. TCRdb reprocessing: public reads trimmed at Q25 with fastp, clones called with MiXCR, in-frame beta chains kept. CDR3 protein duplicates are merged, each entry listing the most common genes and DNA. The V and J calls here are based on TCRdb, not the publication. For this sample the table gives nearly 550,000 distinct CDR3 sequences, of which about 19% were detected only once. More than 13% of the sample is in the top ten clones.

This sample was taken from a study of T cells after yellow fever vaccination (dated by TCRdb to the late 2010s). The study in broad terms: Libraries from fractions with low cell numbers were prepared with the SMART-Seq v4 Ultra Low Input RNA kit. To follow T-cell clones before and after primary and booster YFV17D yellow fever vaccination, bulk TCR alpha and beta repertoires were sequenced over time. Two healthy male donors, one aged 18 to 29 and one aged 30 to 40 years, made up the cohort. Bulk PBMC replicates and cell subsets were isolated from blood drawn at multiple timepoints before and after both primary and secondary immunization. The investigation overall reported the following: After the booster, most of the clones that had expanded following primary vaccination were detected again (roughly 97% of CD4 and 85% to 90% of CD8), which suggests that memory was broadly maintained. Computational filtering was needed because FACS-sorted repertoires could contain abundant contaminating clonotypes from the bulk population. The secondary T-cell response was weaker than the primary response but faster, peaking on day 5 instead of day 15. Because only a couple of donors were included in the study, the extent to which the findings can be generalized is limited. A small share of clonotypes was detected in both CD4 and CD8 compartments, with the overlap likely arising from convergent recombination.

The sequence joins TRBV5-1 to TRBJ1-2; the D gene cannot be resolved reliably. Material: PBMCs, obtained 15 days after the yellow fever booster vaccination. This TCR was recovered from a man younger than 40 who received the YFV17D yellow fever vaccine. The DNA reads TGCGCCAGCAGCTTGGGTCCGGGGAACTATGGCTACACCTTC. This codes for CASSLGPGNYGYTF.